This TCR beta chain originates from a study of Ad26.COV2.S vaccination and SARS-CoV-2 variants (dated by TCRdb to the early 2020s). In the study overall: Donors in the vaccine arm were drawn from COV1001, a phase I-IIa trial of Ad26.COV2.S in healthy adults that was multicentre, randomized, double-blind and placebo-controlled. Sequencing of the TCRbeta repertoire served to evaluate the specificity and breadth of SARS-CoV-2-reactive T cell receptors following Ad26.COV2.S vaccination. Ad26.COV2.S was administered intramuscularly at 5 x 10^10 or 1 x 10^11 viral particles, either as a single shot or as two shots given 56 days apart. The TCR-sequenced set comprised about 32 samples: about 19 Ad26.COV2.S vaccine recipients, 5 placebo recipients and 8 SARS-CoV-2 convalescent individuals. Trial participants were randomized into five groups of five: low-dose or high-dose Ad26.COV2.S given once or twice, or placebo on both occasions. Blinding of investigators to trial group allocation was maintained during experiments and outcome assessment.

The treatment or condition label for this specimen denotes: some 20 received Ad26.COV2.S at low or high dose, single or two shots; a few received placebo; per-sample allocation not given. Repertoires of vaccine and placebo recipients were sequenced from samples collected on day 63 after the first injection. In Cohort 1b, 20 to 25 adults aged 18-55 years were enrolled at a single site in Boston, USA, between 29 July and 7 August 2020. Ad26.COV2.S consisted of a replication-incompetent adenovirus type 26 vector by which a prefusion-stabilized SARS-CoV-2 spike protein from the original Wuhan strain was expressed. TCRbeta CDR3 regions were sequenced with the immunoSEQ Assay. After extraction, genomic DNA underwent amplification by bias-controlled multiplex PCR, followed by high-throughput sequencing. In the authors' own workflow: Collapsing and filtering of sequences were performed to quantify the absolute abundance of each unique TCRbeta CDR3 region. T cell fraction was estimated by normalization of TCRbeta template counts to usable DNA, with usable DNA being measured through amplification of reference genes present in all nucleated cells. Repertoire TCRs were annotated as SARS-CoV-2-specific by exact matching of V gene, CDR3 amino acid sequence and J gene to a known reactive TCR set. The reference SARS-CoV-2 TCR set came from MIRA and was filtered for enrichment in COVID-19-positive ImmuneCODE repertoires, removing public or cross-reactive TCRs. Drawing on the MIRA antigens, annotated TCRs were analysed further at the level of specific ORF or position within ORF. Depth was the summed frequency of annotated unique rearrangements, while breadth was defined as annotated unique rearrangements over total unique productive rearrangements. Two-sided Wilcoxon rank-sum tests were used to compare TCR breadth between groups. Drawn from immuneACCESS, this table holds only the in-frame rearrangements with V and J called that TCRdb kept. Clones are partly lost; checked studies trace under half to an unresolved V gene and leave the rest unexplained. D and trimming come from the DNA, and the V and J calls and clone size come from that table. The sample table holds hundreds of thousands of clones, of which more than 80% were seen once. Together, the top ten hold approximately 1.5% of the sample.

Here is what the overall study found, with its caveats: After vaccination, spike-specific CD8+ and CD4+ T cell responses were reported to show substantial breadth. The study was not powered to compare responses between vaccine doses or regimens. It was noted by the authors that total T cell responses may have been underestimated by the TCR breadth and depth analyses. Ad26.COV2.S recipients had higher spike-specific TCR breadth than placebo recipients (P = 0.0014). Vaccine and placebo recipients had similar non-spike TCR breadth, a finding consistent with the vaccine containing only spike.

This clone was observed a single time. The antigen it binds to is not known. The input lacks base qualities; no much larger clone sits a single base away. The CDR3 holds 13 amino acids from the cysteine to the phenylalanine. The read is trimmed to its CDR3 DNA, 39 bases read in frame from base 1. CDR1 and CDR2 were assigned from the germline V gene as SGHDN and FVKESK. V loses 6 bases of germline sequence and J loses 3 bases, and the interval between the two ends is 12 bases. The sequence came from a person between 18 and 59 years old who received the Ad26.COV2.S COVID-19 vaccine or a placebo. This material consisted of peripheral blood, taken in a trial of Ad26.COV2.S vaccine versus placebo. The rearranged segments are TRBV14 and TRBJ2-7, and TRBD2 may be the D gene, going by 5 matching bases. The CDR3 protein is CASRGTGNYEQYF. The DNA is TGTGCCAGCAGGGGAACGGGGAACTACGAGCAGTACTTC.